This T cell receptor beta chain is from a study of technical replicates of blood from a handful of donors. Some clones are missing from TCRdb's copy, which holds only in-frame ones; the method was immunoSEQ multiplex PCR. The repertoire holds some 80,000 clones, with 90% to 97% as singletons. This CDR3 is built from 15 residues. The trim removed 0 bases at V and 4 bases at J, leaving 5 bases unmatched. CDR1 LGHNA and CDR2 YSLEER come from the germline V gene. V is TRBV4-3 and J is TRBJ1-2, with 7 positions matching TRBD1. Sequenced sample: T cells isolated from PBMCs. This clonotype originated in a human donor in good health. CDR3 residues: CASSQDLGQSYGYTF. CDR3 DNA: TGCGCCAGCAGCCAAGATCTGGGACAGTCCTATGGCTACACCTTC.